The 20 T cell receptor beta chains in this list originate from one sample, sequenced in a study of OX40 agonist ivuxolimab in advanced cancers. Repertoires were generated with immunoSEQ multiplex PCR, while TCRdb's copy carries only in-frame clones and drops some. The top ten clones hold 11% to 15% of a sample with some 60,000 clones, about 89% of them seen once. The input for sequencing was CD4+ or CD8+ T cells sorted from blood, taken in a trial of the OX40 agonist ivuxolimab. All receptors derive from an adult with an advanced solid tumor such as melanoma, head and neck, liver or kidney cancer.

The V and J genes are TRBV6-1 and TRBJ2-5; 8 nucleotides agree with TRBD1. The DNA end lines up better with TRBJ2-7; the J call may be wrong. Per the germline V gene, CDR1 is MNHNS and CDR2 is SASEGT. The CDR3 sequence is 14 residues long. CDR3: CATYPPQGAHEQYF. The CDR3 DNA is TGTGCCACCTACCCCCCGCAGGGGGCCCACGAGCAGTACTTC.

The genes are TRBV7-8 and TRBJ2-7; tentative D call: TRBD2 (7 bases). The length of the CDR3 is 13 residues. CDR1 SGHVS and CDR2 FQNEAQ come from the germline V gene. V was trimmed by 5 bases and J by 3 bases, leaving 11 bases between them. The CDR3 nucleotides are TGTGCCAGCAGCGACAGGACTAGCTACGAGCAGTACTTC. Encoded protein: CASSDRTSYEQYF.

This chain connects TRBV18 to TRBJ2-1; maybe TRBD2 (6 bases). This CDR3 has 15 amino acids. Germline V CDR1 and CDR2: KGHSH, LQKENI. V lost 0 bases and J 3 bases, leaving 9 bases between the germline ends. The CDR3 reads CASSPPGLIYNEQFF. DNA for the CDR3: TGTGCCAGCTCACCACCGGGACTGATCTACAATGAGCAGTTCTTC.

The chain uses TRBV28 and TRBJ2-3; weak D call: TRBD1 (5 bases). CDR1 MDHEN and CDR2 SYDVKM come from the germline V gene. V shed 2 bases and J shed 5 bases, with 11 bases lying between them. The CDR3 runs 14 residues. CDR3 protein: CASSLEQVGDTQYF. In DNA form, the CDR3 reads TGTGCCAGCAGTTTAGAACAGGTAGGAGATACGCAGTATTTT.

The V and J genes are TRBV4-3 and TRBJ2-7, with 7 bases identical to TRBD1. The CDR3 length is 14 residues. Trimming at V came to 0 bases and at J to 4 bases, leaving 3 bases not matched to a gene. Germline V gene data show CDR1 as LGHNA and CDR2 as YSLEER. The CDR3: CASSQEPRGYEQYF. CDR3 in DNA: TGCGCCAGCAGCCAAGAGCCCAGGGGGTACGAGCAGTACTTC.

The rearrangement links TRBV14 to TRBJ1-2, with D possibly matching TRBD1 (5 bases). V was shortened by 4 bases and J by 7 bases, with 10 bases between the two germline ends. The CDR3 totals 12 residues. CDR1 and CDR2 from the germline V gene are SGHDN and FVKESK. The chain's CDR3 is CASSRTMAGYTF. The CDR3 DNA is TGTGCCAGCAGCCGGACAATGGCTGGCTACACCTTC. Complete variable domain (other parts from reference TRBV14 and TRBJ1-2): EAGVTQFPSHSVIEKGQTVTLRCDPISGHDNLYWYRRVMGKEIKFLLHFVKESKQDESGMPNNRFLAERTGGTYSTLKVQPAELEDSGVYFCASSRTMAGYTFGSGTRLTVV.

The chain couples TRBV4-2 to TRBJ2-5, with 8 bases matching TRBD1. CDR3 length equals 16 residues. The V gene's germline CDR1 is LGHNA and CDR2 YNFKEQ. V dropped 0 bases and J dropped 5; count of bases not matched to a gene: 8. The CDR3 region has the DNA TGTGCCAGCAGCCAAGATGGGCAGGGGGCGCTTGAGACCCAGTACTTC. The encoded protein is CASSQDGQGALETQYF.

The V gene is TRBV11-2, the J gene TRBJ2-1; 10 bases agree with TRBD2. The J segment lost 7 bases and the V segment lost 3 bases, leaving 9 bases of the junction unmatched. The CDR3 is 16 residues long. Germline V gives CDR1 SGHAT, CDR2 FQNNGV. CDR3 sequence reads: CASSFSRLAGVNEQFF. For the CDR3, the DNA is TGTGCCAGCAGCTTTTCGAGGCTAGCGGGAGTGAATGAGCAGTTCTTC.

The chain couples TRBV28 to TRBJ2-7; D might be TRBD1 (6 bases). Germline V CDR1 and CDR2: MDHEN, SYDVKM. V lost 9 bases and J 4 bases, leaving 16 bases between the germline ends. The CDR3 has 13 residues. This CDR3 is CASRAGTPYEQYF. DNA for the CDR3: TGTGCCAGTCGAGCCGGGACACCGTACGAGCAGTACTTC.

The CDR3 sequence: CASSYYGANVLTF. The CDR3 nucleotides are TGTGCCAGCAGTTACTATGGGGCCAACGTCCTGACTTTC. The chain carries TRBV6-5 and TRBJ2-6; D unclear. CDR1 is MNHEY, CDR2 SVGAGI, per germline. The CDR3 has 13 amino acids. Trimming took 1 base from V and 3 from J, leaving 1 base between them.

The chain is built from TRBV28 and TRBJ1-4; D uncertain. This CDR3 is 14 amino acids long. With 3 bases removed from V and 4 bases from J, the gap between germline ends came to 9 bases. Germline CDR1 is MDHEN and CDR2 is SYDVKM. The CDR3 DNA reads as TGTGCCAGCAGTTTGCCGGGCCTTAATGAAAAACTGTTTTTT. Translation gives CASSLPGLNEKLFF.

The CDR3 is CASSFRGTTGNTIYF. The CDR3 DNA follows: TGTGCCAGCAGCTTCAGGGGTACCACTGGAAACACCATATATTTT. This chain connects TRBV7-2 to TRBJ1-3, with D perhaps TRBD1 (6 bases). The CDR3 runs to 15 residues. Germline lookup yields CDR1 SGHTA and CDR2 FQGNSA. The V and J ends lost 3 bases and 2 bases respectively, with 11 bases between them. Supplemented by reference TRBV7-2 and TRBJ1-3, the full variable domain reads GAGVSQSPSNKVTEKGKDVELRCDPISGHTALYWYRQSLGQGLEFLIYFQGNSAPDKSGLPSDRFSAERTGGSVSTLTIQRTQQEDSAVYLCASSFRGTTGNTIYFGEGSWLTVV.

V usage is TRBV11-2 and J usage is TRBJ2-3, with no clear D. Trimming removed 2 bases from V and 10 bases from J, with 10 bases in between. This CDR3 comprises 12 residues. Per the germline V gene, CDR1 is SGHAT and CDR2 is FQNNGV. In DNA form, the CDR3 reads TGTGCCAGCAGCTTAAAGGCGTCTGCGCAGTATTTT. This translates into CASSLKASAQYF. The variable domain in full, completed from reference TRBV11-2 and TRBJ2-3, reads EAGVAQSPRYKIIEKRQSVAFWCNPISGHATLYWYQQILGQGPKLLIQFQNNGVVDDSQLPKDRFSAERLKGVDSTLKIQPAKLEDSAVYLCASSLKASAQYFGPGTRLTVL.

The rearrangement links TRBV5-1 to TRBJ1-1; 7 bases are shared with TRBD1. Germline V gene sequence: CDR1 SGHRS, CDR2 YFSETQ. The CDR3 consists of 15 residues. Trimming took 0 bases from V and 11 from J; bases not matched to a gene: 13. DNA of the CDR3: TGCGCCAGCAGCTTGGGGGGACAGCTCGGGGTTAGGGCTTTCTTT. Its translation is CASSLGGQLGVRAFF.

The chain employs TRBV7-2 and TRBJ1-5; a possible D gene is TRBD1 (6 bases). Trimming cost V 1 base and J 7 bases, with 14 bases left between them. CDR3 length: 15 amino acids. Germline CDR1 SGHTA, CDR2 FQGNSA. The CDR3 loop is CASSLGAGAGQPQHF. The CDR3 coding sequence is TGTGCCAGCAGCTTAGGTGCGGGGGCAGGACAGCCCCAGCATTTT.

This chain joins TRBV6-4 and TRBJ2-3; 8 bases match TRBD2. Unmatched junction bases numbered 5, after V lost 2 bases and J lost 4 bases. The germline V gene has CDR1 MRHNA and CDR2 SNTAGT. This CDR3 is built from 15 residues. CDR3 in DNA: TGTGCCAGCAGTGACAGCGGGAGTGGGTCAGATACGCAGTATTTT. It is translated as CASSDSGSGSDTQYF.

This chain links TRBV5-6 with TRBJ2-3; 10 bases fit TRBD2. This CDR3 region has 18 residues. V dropped 2 bases and J dropped 1; count of bases not matched to a gene: 10. Per germline, CDR1 SGHDT and CDR2 YYEEEE. The DNA for the CDR3 is TGTGCCAGCAGCTTCCAAGCGGGAGGGGGTCGGGGCACAGATACGCAGTATTTT. This codes for CASSFQAGGGRGTDTQYF.

This rearrangement joins TRBV18 to TRBJ1-5, with D perhaps TRBD1 (5 bases). CDR1 is KGHSH, CDR2 LQKENI, per germline. The CDR3 length is 14 residues. V gave up 3 bases and J gave up 5 bases, with 11 bases separating them. Here the CDR3 DNA reads TGTGCCAGCTCACCCCAGGGAACTGATCAGCCCCAGCATTTT. It is translated as CASSPQGTDQPQHF. Full variable domain (rest looked up from reference TRBV18 and TRBJ1-5): NAGVMQNPRHLVRRRGQEARLRCSPMKGHSHVYWYRQLPEEGLKFMVYLQKENIIDESGMPKERFSAEFPKEGPSILRIQQVVRGDSAAYFCASSPQGTDQPQHFGDGTRLSIL.

The chain recombines TRBV7-3 with TRBJ2-3; 12 positions match TRBD2. Germline values: CDR1 SGHTA, CDR2 FQGTGA. The CDR3 totals 16 residues. The junction had 7 bases not matched to a gene; V was cut back by 3 bases and J by 6 bases. CDR3: CASSLGASGRVDTQYF. CDR3 sequence (DNA): TGTGCCAGCAGCTTGGGGGCTAGCGGGAGGGTGGATACGCAGTATTTT. Together with reference TRBV7-3 and TRBJ2-3, the CDR3 gives the full variable domain: GAGVSQTPSNKVTEKGKYVELRCDPISGHTALYWYRQSLGQGPEFLIYFQGTGAADDSGLPNDRFFAVRPEGSVSTLKIQRTERGDSAVYLCASSLGASGRVDTQYFGPGTRLTVL.

The genes are TRBV11-2 and TRBJ2-1; TRBD2 aligns across 14 bases. After removal of 10 bases from V and 2 bases from J, the junction contained 10 bases not matched to a gene. The germline V gene encodes CDR1 SGHAT and CDR2 FQNNGV. CDR3 length equals 17 residues. The CDR3 DNA sequence: TGTGCCACCACAAGGGGACTAGCGGGAGAGGCCTACAATGAGCAGTTCTTC. Encoded protein: CATTRGLAGEAYNEQFF.